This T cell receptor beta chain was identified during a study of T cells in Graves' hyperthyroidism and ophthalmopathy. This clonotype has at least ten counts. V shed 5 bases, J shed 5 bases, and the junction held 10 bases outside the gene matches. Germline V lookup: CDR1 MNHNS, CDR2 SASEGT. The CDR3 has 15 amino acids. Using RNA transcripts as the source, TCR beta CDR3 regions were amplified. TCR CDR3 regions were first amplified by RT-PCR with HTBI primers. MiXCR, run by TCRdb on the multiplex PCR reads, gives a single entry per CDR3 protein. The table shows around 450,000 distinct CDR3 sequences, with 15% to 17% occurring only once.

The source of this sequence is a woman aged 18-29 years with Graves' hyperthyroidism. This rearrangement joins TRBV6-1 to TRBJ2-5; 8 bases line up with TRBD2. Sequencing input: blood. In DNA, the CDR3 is TGTGCCAGCAGTCCCCTGGGACTAGTGGGGGAGACCCAGTACTTC. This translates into CASSPLGLVGETQYF.